Listed below are T cell receptor beta chains from one sample, sequenced in a study of T-cell memory formation after mild COVID-19. MiXCR, applied by TCRdb to the 5' RACE reads, yields one record per CDR3 protein. The table shows more than 150,000 distinct CDR3 sequences, with 18% occurring only once. The sample taken for sequencing was PBMCs or a T cell subset sorted from them (not recorded which). The receptors were gathered from a man between 18 and 35 years old who had mild COVID-19 (a few samples of this study predate the infection). Cell type and time point are not known. Both conserved end residues are part of each CDR3. Each record gives: D gene, V gene, clone size, J gene, CDR3 DNA, CDR3 protein. A D gene is named only where the DNA matches it firmly. Clone size is not always given. Where it is, it says once, few, many or a class for expanded clones.

.	TRBV3-1	once	TRBJ1-2	TGTGCCAGCAGCCAAGCGGAACAGGGTGGAGGCTACACCTTC	CASSQAEQGGGYTF
.	TRBV14	few	TRBJ2-2	TGTGCCAGCAGCCAAGATCGAGGCAGGGGAGCCGGGGAGCTGTTTTTT	CASSQDRGRGAGELFF
.	TRBV7-2	.	TRBJ1-3	TGTGCCAGCAGCTTTCGGTACTCTGGAAACACCATATATTTT	CASSFRYSGNTIYF
TRBD1	TRBV19	few	TRBJ1-2	TGTGCCAGTAGTATAGGGGCGGGACAGTATGGCTACACCTTC	CASSIGAGQYGYTF
.	TRBV20-1	.	TRBJ1-5	TGCAGCGCTTCCTCGAGGGGCAATCAGCCCCAGCATTTT	CSASSRGNQPQHF
.	TRBV11-1	.	TRBJ2-7	TGTGCCAGCAGCTCACTCTGGGGGCTCTCCTACGAGCAGTACTTC	CASSSLWGLSYEQYF
TRBD2	TRBV9	.	TRBJ2-5	TGTGCCAGCAGCGTCCGGGGGGGCATCGAGACCCAGTACTTC	CASSVRGGIETQYF
TRBD2	TRBV5-4	.	TRBJ2-5	TGTGCCAGCAGCCCCGGACTAGTGTTAGAGACCCAGTACTTC	CASSPGLVLETQYF
.	TRBV29-1	.	TRBJ1-2	TGCAGCGTAGCCCCGGACCGCGGATATGGCTACACCTTC	CSVAPDRGYGYTF
.	TRBV20-1	once	TRBJ2-3	TGCAGTGCAGGTAGTAGCGGAGGCAACACAGATACGCAGTATTTT	CSAGSSGGNTDTQYF
TRBD1	TRBV9	few	TRBJ1-1	TGTGCCAGTAGCGCGACAGGGCTTAACACTGAAGCTTTCTTT	CASSATGLNTEAFF
.	TRBV20-1	.	TRBJ2-4	TGCAGTGCTAGAGCTGCGGAGGGGATCCGGACGGCTATAGCCAAAAACATTCAGTACTTC	CSARAAEGIRTAIAKNIQYF
.	TRBV7-9	few	TRBJ1-2	TGTGCCAGCAGCTTACTGGGGGCCGCGGGCGGCTACACCTTC	CASSLLGAAGGYTF
TRBD2	TRBV6-2/TRBV6-3	few	TRBJ2-5	TGTGCCAGCAGCCCACTGGACGGGACTAGAGCTCAAGAGACCCAGTACTTC	CASSPLDGTRAQETQYF
.	TRBV20-1	few	TRBJ1-1	TGCAGTGCCCGGACGGGCAGAACTGAAGCTTTCTTT	CSARTGRTEAFF
TRBD2	TRBV2	.	TRBJ2-1	TGTGCCAGCAGCCGGGACGGGGGGGAGCAGTTCTTC	CASSRDGGEQFF
.	TRBV6-6	.	TRBJ2-2	TGTGCCAGCAGCCAGCCGGGTCGGATAACCGGGGAGCTGTTTTTT	CASSQPGRITGELFF
TRBD2	TRBV11-2	.	TRBJ2-3	TGTGCCAGCAGCTTAGGTAGCGGGGGGGCGGCAGATACGCAGTATTTT	CASSLGSGGAADTQYF
.	TRBV7-8	.	TRBJ1-2	TGTGCCAGCAGCCCTCGACAGGATAACTATGGCTACACCTTC	CASSPRQDNYGYTF
.	TRBV14	many	TRBJ1-4	TGTGCCAGCAGCCAGGACACATCGCGTGAAAAACTGTTTTTT	CASSQDTSREKLFF
.	TRBV24-1	few	TRBJ1-5	TGTGCCACCAGTGATTCGCGCAGGAATCAGCCCCAGCATTTT	CATSDSRRNQPQHF
TRBD1	TRBV3-1	.	TRBJ1-5	TGTGCCAGCAGCCAAGGAGGCGGGACAGCGAATCAGCCCCAGCATTTT	CASSQGGGTANQPQHF
TRBD1	TRBV20-1	few	TRBJ2-7	TGCAGTGCTCGCCAACCGGGACAGGGGAATAGCGAGCAGTACTTC	CSARQPGQGNSEQYF
TRBD2	TRBV7-9	.	TRBJ2-3	TGTGCCAGCTCTCGGGGGGTTTCCTCAGATACGCAGTATTTT	CASSRGVSSDTQYF
TRBD2	TRBV7-2	few	TRBJ2-5	TGTGCCAGCAGAGTCAGACTAGCGGGGCACAAAGAGACCCAGTACTTC	CASRVRLAGHKETQYF
.	TRBV20-1	many	TRBJ2-6	TGCAGTGCGGACAGTGGAAGGGCCAACGTCCTGACTTTC	CSADSGRANVLTF
.	TRBV5-1	.	TRBJ2-3	TGCGCCAGCAGCTTAGACAAGCCTAGCACAGATACGCAGTATTTT	CASSLDKPSTDTQYF
.	TRBV4-1	.	TRBJ1-5	TGCGCCAGCAGCCACCCGGCAAGGGGACGGGGGCAGCCCCAGCATTTT	CASSHPARGRGQPQHF
.	TRBV7-9	.	TRBJ1-3	TGTGCCGGGGGAAACACCATATATTTT	CAGGNTIYF
TRBD2	TRBV5-5	.	TRBJ2-5	TGTGCCAGCAGCTTGGACCCTAGCGGGGTACAAGAGACCCAGTACTTC	CASSLDPSGVQETQYF
TRBD2	TRBV10-1	few	TRBJ2-1	TGCGCCAGCAGTGGAGGACTAGCGGGGGAGAATGAGCAGTTCTTC	CASSGGLAGENEQFF
TRBD2	TRBV20-1	.	TRBJ2-3	TGCAGTGCTAGTAAAGCTAGCGGGGAGACAGATACGCAGTATTTT	CSASKASGETDTQYF
.	TRBV7-2	.	TRBJ1-1	TGTGCCAGCAGGGTGGGGGATGTGAACACTGAAGCTTTCTTT	CASRVGDVNTEAFF
TRBD2	TRBV7-9	many	TRBJ2-1	TGTGCCAGCAGCTTCGGACTAGCGGGGGGGCAGAGTGAGCAGTTCTTC	CASSFGLAGGQSEQFF
.	TRBV4-3	.	TRBJ2-1	TGCGCCAGCAGCCAAGGAGGAGTCGTAAATGAGCAGTTCTTC	CASSQGGVVNEQFF
TRBD1	TRBV7-3	few	TRBJ2-5	TGTGCCAGCAGCCAGGGGGCTCAAGAGACCCAGTACTTC	CASSQGAQETQYF
.	TRBV15	once	TRBJ1-5	TGTGCCACCAGCAGGCCTGTCGGGGTTTTGGTTCAGCCCCAGCATTTT	CATSRPVGVLVQPQHF
.	TRBV20-1	few	TRBJ2-2	TGCAGTGCTAGAAGTCCCGAAGGCACCGGGGAGCTGTTTTTT	CSARSPEGTGELFF
TRBD1	TRBV5-1	few	TRBJ1-4	TGCGCCAGCAGCCAAGGGACAGGGTATGGGGAAAAACTGTTTTTT	CASSQGTGYGEKLFF
TRBD2	TRBV5-6	.	TRBJ2-1	TGTGCCAGCAGCTCCCAACTAGCGGGGGCGCTACGGGTCAATGAGCAGTTCTTC	CASSSQLAGALRVNEQFF
.	TRBV12-3/TRBV12-4	few	TRBJ1-1	TGTGCCAGCAGTTCTCTCGGGGACACTGAAGCTTTCTTT	CASSSLGDTEAFF
TRBD1	TRBV12-3/TRBV12-4	few	TRBJ1-2	TGTGCCAGCAGTACCCCCGACAGGGGTGGTCTTGGCTACACCTTC	CASSTPDRGGLGYTF
TRBD1	TRBV15	few	TRBJ1-1	TGTGCCACCAGCAGAGCGGGACAGGCGAACACTGAAGCTTTCTTT	CATSRAGQANTEAFF
.	TRBV5-1	once	TRBJ2-6	TGCGCCAGCAGCCTCACGACAGGCAACTCTGGGGCCAACGTCCTGACTTTC	CASSLTTGNSGANVLTF
.	TRBV3-1	few	TRBJ2-5	TGTGCCAGCAGCCTCCGTTGGGAGACCCAGTACTTC	CASSLRWETQYF
.	TRBV12-3/TRBV12-4	few	TRBJ1-5	TGTGCCAGCAGTCCCGACATTTATCAGCCCCAGCATTTT	CASSPDIYQPQHF
.	TRBV5-6	.	TRBJ1-3	TGTGCCAGCAGCTTGCCTAACACGGATGTAGTAAACACCATATATTTT	CASSLPNTDVVNTIYF
TRBD2	TRBV20-1	.	TRBJ2-5	TGCAGTGCTCGGCGACTAGCGGGGGGCCAAGAGACCCAGTACTTC	CSARRLAGGQETQYF
TRBD1	TRBV12-3/TRBV12-4	.	TRBJ2-4	TGTGCCAGCAGCAGCGCATGGACAGGCCCACGGTACTTC	CASSSAWTGPRYF
.	TRBV12-3/TRBV12-4	many	TRBJ2-1	TGTGCCAGCAGTTTGTCGGAGAGGGATGAGCAGTTCTTC	CASSLSERDEQFF
.	TRBV20-1	few	TRBJ2-3	TGCAGTGTCGCGAGACAGGGCACAGATACGCAGTATTTT	CSVARQGTDTQYF
.	TRBV18	.	TRBJ2-1	TGTGCCAGCTCACCCCCGCAAGACAGGAGGGATGAGCAGTTCTTC	CASSPPQDRRDEQFF
.	TRBV9	.	TRBJ1-1	TGTGCCAGCAGCCCAGTACAGGGATCGGACACTGAAGCTTTCTTT	CASSPVQGSDTEAFF
.	TRBV20-1	.	TRBJ2-4	TGCAGTGCAAGCAGTGGTCTATCAAACATTCAGTACTTC	CSASSGLSNIQYF
.	TRBV6-5	.	TRBJ2-3	TGTGCCAGCAGTTCCTCAGGTTCCGTCTGGACGCAGTATTTT	CASSSSGSVWTQYF
.	TRBV5-1	.	TRBJ1-1	TGCGCCAGCAGTTCCCAGGCCATGAACACTGAAGCTTTCTTT	CASSSQAMNTEAFF
TRBD1	TRBV20-1	few	TRBJ2-1	TGCAGTGCCGCCTCCGGGACAGGGCATTCCTTC	CSAASGTGHSF
TRBD1	TRBV6-5	few	TRBJ2-2	TGTGCCAGCAAAATCAACAGGGGTTCCACCGGGGAGCTGTTTTTT	CASKINRGSTGELFF
.	TRBV4-3	few	TRBJ1-3	TGCGCCAGCAGCCAAGCTTTAGGAGGGGGAGGTGGAAACACCATATATTTT	CASSQALGGGGGNTIYF